This T cell receptor beta chain was sequenced for a study of T cell repertoires in cytomegalovirus infection. Study-wide findings and caveats: The cumulative frequency of public TCR beta families distinguished individuals who carried CMV together with the relevant HLA.

The V gene's germline CDR1 is ENHRY and CDR2 SYGVKD. V was trimmed by 4 bases and J by 5 bases, leaving 6 bases between them. The CDR3 consists of 12 residues. TCRdb itself ran the reads through MiXCR, one entry per CDR3 protein. The table has a few hundred thousand distinct CDR3 sequences, roughly an eighth seen once. In its sample, this clonotype was seen many times. Its antigen is not identified. This TCR came from a human donor in good health (CMV status not recorded). Some clones in this sample may be carry-over from other donors' samples. The V and J genes are TRBV10-3 and TRBJ2-1, with D possibly being TRBD1 (5 bases). The sample consisted of PBMCs. Here the CDR3 reads CAISVDNNEQFF. The CDR3 DNA sequence: TGTGCCATCAGTGTGGACAACAATGAGCAGTTCTTC.